One sample yielded the 3 T cell receptor beta chains listed below, sequenced in a study of T cells in Graves' hyperthyroidism and ophthalmopathy. It was RNA transcripts that yielded the amplified TCR beta CDR3 regions. The TCR CDR3 was amplified in a first-round RT-PCR using the HTBI primer set. TCRdb redid the calling of the multiplex PCR reads with MiXCR, one entry per CDR3 protein. This sample has around 690,000 distinct CDR3 sequences, with less than 25% found just once. Sequenced: blood. The receptors were sampled from a man aged 30 to 39 with Graves' ophthalmopathy.

This clonotype was seen repeatedly, ten times or more. The V and J genes are TRBV11-1 and TRBJ2-7; unclear D gene. The CDR3 contains 13 residues. The germline V gene has CDR1 SGHAT and CDR2 FQDESV (reference sequence). Between the trimmed V and J ends, which lost 0 bases and 1 base, there was a span of 4 bases. CDR3 sequence (DNA): TGTGCCAGCAGCTTAGCAAATTCCTACGAGCAGTACTTC. Its translation: CASSLANSYEQYF.

This clonotype was counted ten times or more. This chain uses TRBV20-1 with TRBJ2-7, with D possibly matching TRBD1 (5 bases). The V end lost 1 base, the J end lost 0 bases, and 13 bases lay between the germline ends. CDR3 length: 15 residues. Germline V gene lookup returns CDR1 DFQATT and CDR2 SNEGSKA (reference sequence). CDR3 sequence reads: CSARAFMDTSYEQYF. As DNA, the CDR3 is TGCAGTGCTAGAGCTTTCATGGACACCTCCTACGAGCAGTACTTC.

This clonotype was detected many times. The chain is built from TRBV12-3 or TRBV12-4 and TRBJ1-1, with D perhaps TRBD1 (5 bases). The ends were cut back, 4 bases at V and 3 bases at J, with 18 bases in the middle. The CDR3 has 16 residues. The CDR3: CASSWRGGGGDTEAFF. The CDR3 DNA is TGTGCCAGCAGTTGGCGGGGGGGGGGAGGGGACACTGAAGCTTTCTTT.